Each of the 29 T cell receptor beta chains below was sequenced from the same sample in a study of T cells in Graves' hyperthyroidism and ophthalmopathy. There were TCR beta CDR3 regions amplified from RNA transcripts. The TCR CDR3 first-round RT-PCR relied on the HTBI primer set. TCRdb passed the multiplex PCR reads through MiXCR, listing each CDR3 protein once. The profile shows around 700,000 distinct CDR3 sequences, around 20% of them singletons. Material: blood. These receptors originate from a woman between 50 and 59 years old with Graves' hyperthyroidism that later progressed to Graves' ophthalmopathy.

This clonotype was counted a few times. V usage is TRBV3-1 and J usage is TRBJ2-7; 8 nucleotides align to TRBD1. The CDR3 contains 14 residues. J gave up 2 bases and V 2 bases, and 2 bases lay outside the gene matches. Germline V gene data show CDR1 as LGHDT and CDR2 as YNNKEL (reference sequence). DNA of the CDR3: TGTGCCAGCAGCCAAAGGGACAGGACCTACGAGCAGTACTTC. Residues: CASSQRDRTYEQYF.

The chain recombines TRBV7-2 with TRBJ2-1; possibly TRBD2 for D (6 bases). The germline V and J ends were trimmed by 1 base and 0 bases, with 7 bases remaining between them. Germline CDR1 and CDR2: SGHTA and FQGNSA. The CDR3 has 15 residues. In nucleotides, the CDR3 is TGTGCCAGCAGCTTAGAACTAGCCTCCTACAATGAGCAGTTCTTC. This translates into CASSLELASYNEQFF.

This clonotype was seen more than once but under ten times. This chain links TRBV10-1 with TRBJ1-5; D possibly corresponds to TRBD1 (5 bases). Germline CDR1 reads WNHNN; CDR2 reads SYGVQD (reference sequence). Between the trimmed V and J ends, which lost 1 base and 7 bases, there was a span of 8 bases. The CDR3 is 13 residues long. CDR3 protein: CASSEYRDQPQHF. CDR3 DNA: TGCGCCAGCAGTGAGTACCGGGACCAGCCCCAGCATTTT.

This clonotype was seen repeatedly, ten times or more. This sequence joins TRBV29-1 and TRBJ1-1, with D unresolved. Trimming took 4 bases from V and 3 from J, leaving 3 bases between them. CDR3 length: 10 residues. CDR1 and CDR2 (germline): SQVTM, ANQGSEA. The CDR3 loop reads CSVGYTEAFF. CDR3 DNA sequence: TGCAGCGTTGGGTACACTGAAGCTTTCTTT.

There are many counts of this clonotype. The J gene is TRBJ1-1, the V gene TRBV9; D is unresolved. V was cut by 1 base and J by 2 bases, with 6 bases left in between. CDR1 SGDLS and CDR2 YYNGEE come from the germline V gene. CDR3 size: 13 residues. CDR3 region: CASSVRVNTEAFF. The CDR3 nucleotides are TGTGCCAGCAGCGTACGAGTAAACACTGAAGCTTTCTTT.

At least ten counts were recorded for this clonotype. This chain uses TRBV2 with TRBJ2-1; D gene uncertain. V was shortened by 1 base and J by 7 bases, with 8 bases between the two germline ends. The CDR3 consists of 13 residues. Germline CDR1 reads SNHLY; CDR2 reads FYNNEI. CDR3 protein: CASSEEVVNEQFF. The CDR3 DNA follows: TGTGCCAGCAGTGAAGAGGTAGTAAATGAGCAGTTCTTC.

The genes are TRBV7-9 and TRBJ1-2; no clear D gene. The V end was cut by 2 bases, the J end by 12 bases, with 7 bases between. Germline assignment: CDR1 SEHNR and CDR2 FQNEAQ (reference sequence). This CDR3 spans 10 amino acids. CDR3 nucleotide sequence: TGTGCCAGCAGCTTAATCCGAGACACCTTC. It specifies CASSLIRDTF.

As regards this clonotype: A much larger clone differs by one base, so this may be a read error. CDR3 sequence (DNA): TGTGCCTCTATCACCTTTGACGGCGTCGAAGCTTTCTTT. Translated: CASITFDGVEAFF. The chain recombines TRBV30 with TRBJ1-1, with D unresolved. Trimming left V 7 bases short and J 8 bases short, with 20 bases between. The CDR3 has 13 amino acids. Germline V gene lookup returns CDR1 GTSNPN and CDR2 SVGIG (reference sequence).

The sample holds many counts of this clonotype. The CDR3 coding sequence is TGTGCCAGCAGCTTAGGCCTCGGGAAGGATCAGCCCCAGCATTTT. Protein sequence: CASSLGLGKDQPQHF. The J gene is TRBJ1-5, the V gene TRBV7-9; D gene ambiguous. The CDR3 contains 15 residues. Trimming removed 1 base at V and 5 bases at J, with 12 bases between. CDR1 is SEHNR, CDR2 FQNEAQ, per germline (reference sequence).

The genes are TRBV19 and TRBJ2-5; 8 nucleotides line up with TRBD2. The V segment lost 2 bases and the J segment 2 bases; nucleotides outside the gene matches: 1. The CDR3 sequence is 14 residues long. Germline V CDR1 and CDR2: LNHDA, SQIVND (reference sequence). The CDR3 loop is CASSIRGGQETQYF. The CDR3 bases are TGTGCCAGTAGTATACGGGGGGGACAAGAGACCCAGTACTTC.

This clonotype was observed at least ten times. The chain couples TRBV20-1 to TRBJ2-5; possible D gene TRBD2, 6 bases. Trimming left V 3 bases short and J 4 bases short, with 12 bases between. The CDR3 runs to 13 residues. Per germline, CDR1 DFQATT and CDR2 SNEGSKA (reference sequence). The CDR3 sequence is CSARGGPRETQYF. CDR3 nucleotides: TGCAGTGCTAGGGGGGGTCCGCGAGAGACCCAGTACTTC.

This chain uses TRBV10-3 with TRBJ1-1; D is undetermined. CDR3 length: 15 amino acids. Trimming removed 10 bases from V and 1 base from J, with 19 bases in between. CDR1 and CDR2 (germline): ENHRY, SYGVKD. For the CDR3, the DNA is TGTGCCACGAGACCGCGGGGTGTAGAGAACACTGAAGCTTTCTTT. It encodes CATRPRGVENTEAFF.

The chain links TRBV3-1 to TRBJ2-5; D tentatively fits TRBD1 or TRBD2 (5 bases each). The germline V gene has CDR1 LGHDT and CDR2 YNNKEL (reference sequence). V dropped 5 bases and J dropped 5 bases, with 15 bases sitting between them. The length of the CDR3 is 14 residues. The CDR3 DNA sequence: TGTGCCAGCAGCATCCGGGGCCCAGCGGAGACCCAGTACTTC. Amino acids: CASSIRGPAETQYF.

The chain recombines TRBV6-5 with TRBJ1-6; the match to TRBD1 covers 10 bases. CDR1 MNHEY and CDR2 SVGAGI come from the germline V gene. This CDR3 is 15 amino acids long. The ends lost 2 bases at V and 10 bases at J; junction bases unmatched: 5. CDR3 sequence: CASSYLGTGVSPLHF. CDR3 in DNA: TGTGCCAGCAGTTACCTCGGGACAGGGGTCTCACCCCTCCACTTT.

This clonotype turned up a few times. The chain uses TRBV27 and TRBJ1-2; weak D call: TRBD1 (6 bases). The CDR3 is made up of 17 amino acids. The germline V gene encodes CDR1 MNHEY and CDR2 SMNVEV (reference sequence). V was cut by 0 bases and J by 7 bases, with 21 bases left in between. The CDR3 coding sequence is TGTGCCAGCAGTTTATCCAGGGACCCGGGTCAGGGGTCTGGCTACACCTTC. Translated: CASSLSRDPGQGSGYTF.

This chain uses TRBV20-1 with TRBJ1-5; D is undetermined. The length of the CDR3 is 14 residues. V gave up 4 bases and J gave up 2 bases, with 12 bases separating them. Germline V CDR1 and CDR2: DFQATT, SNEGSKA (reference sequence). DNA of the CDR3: TGCAGTGCTAAACCTCAGGCTCGCAATCAGCCCCAGCATTTT. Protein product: CSAKPQARNQPQHF.

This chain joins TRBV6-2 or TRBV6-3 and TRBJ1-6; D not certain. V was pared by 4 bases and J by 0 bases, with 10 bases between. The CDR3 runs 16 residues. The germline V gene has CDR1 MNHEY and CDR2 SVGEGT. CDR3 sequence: CASSSSTDSYNSPLHF. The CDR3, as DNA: TGTGCCAGCAGTTCTTCCACAGACTCCTATAATTCACCCCTCCACTTT.

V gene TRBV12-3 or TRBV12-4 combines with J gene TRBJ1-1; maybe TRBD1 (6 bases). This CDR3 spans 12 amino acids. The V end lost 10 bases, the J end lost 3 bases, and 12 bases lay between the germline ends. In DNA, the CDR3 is TGTGCCACAAACAGGGTCGACACTGAAGCTTTCTTT. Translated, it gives CATNRVDTEAFF.

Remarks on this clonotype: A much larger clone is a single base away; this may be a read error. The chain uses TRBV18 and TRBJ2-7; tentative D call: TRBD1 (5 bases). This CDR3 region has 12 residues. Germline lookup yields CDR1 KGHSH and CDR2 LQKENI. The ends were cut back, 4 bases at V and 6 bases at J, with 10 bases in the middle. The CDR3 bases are TGTGCCAGCTCACTGGACATGGCCGAGCAGTACTTC. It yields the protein CASSLDMAEQYF.

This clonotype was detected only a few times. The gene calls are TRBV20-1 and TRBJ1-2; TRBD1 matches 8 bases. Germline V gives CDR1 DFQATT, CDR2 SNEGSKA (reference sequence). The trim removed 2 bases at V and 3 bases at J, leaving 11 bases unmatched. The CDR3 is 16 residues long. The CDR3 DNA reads TGCAGTGCTAGACCCCCGCCTCAGGGGGCCTACTATGGCTACACCTTC. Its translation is CSARPPPQGAYYGYTF.

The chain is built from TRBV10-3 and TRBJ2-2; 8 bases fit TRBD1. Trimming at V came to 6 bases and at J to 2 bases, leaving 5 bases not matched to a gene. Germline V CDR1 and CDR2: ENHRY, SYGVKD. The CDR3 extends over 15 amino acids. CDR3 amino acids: CAIRGQAVNTGELFF. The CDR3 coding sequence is TGTGCCATCAGGGGACAGGCTGTAAACACCGGGGAGCTGTTTTTT.

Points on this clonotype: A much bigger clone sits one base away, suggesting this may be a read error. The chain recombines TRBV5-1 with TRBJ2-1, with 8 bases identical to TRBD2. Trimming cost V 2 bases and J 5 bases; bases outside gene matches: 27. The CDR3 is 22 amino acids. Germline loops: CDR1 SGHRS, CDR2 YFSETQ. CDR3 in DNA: TGCGCCAGCAGCTTTAGGGGCTACCCCACCGAGGGACTAGTGGGGGGCAACAATGAGCAGTTCTTC. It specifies CASSFRGYPTEGLVGGNNEQFF.

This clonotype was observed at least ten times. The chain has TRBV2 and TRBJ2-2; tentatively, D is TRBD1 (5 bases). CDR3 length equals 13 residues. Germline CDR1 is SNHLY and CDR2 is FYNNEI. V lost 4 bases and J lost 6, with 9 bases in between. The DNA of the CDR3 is TGTGCCAGCAGTGCAGGGTTTGCCGGGGAGCTGTTTTTT. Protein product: CASSAGFAGELFF.

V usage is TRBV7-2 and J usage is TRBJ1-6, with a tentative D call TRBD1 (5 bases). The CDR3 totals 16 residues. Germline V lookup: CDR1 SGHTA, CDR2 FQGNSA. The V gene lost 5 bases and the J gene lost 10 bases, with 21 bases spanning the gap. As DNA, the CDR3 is TGTGCCAGCAGCCTTGACCTCCGGGCCCCAGGGTCACCCCTCCACTTT. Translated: CASSLDLRAPGSPLHF.

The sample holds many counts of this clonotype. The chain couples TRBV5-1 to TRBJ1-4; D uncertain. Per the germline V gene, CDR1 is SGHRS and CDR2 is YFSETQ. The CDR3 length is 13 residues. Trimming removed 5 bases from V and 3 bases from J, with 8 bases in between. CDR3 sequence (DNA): TGCGCCAGCAGGCCAGGCCCTAATGAAAAACTGTTTTTT. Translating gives CASRPGPNEKLFF.

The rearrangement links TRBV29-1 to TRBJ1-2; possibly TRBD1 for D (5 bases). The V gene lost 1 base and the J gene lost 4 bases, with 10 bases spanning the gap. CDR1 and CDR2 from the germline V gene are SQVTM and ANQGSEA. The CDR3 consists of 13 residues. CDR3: CSVEVPDSYGYTF. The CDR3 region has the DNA TGCAGCGTTGAAGTTCCCGACAGCTATGGCTACACCTTC.

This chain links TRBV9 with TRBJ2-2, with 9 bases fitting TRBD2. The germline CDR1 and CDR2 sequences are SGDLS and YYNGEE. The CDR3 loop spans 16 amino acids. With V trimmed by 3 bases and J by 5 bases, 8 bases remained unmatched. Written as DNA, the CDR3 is TGTGCCAGCAGCGATGCGGCGGGGGGGTATACCGGGGAGCTGTTTTTT. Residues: CASSDAAGGYTGELFF.

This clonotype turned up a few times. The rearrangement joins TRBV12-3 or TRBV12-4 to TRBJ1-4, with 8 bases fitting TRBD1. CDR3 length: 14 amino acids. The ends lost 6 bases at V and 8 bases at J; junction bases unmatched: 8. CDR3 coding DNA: TGTGCCAGCAGGGCGGACAGGGAGGAGGAAAAACTGTTTTTT. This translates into CASRADREEEKLFF.

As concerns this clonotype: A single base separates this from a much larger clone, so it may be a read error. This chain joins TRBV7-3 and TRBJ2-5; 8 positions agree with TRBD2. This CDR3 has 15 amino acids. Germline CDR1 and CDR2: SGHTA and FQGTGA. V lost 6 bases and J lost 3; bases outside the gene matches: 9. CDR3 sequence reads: CASSLLGGGKETQYF. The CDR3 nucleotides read TGTGCCAGCAGTCTCCTTGGCGGGGGGAAAGAGACCCAGTACTTC.